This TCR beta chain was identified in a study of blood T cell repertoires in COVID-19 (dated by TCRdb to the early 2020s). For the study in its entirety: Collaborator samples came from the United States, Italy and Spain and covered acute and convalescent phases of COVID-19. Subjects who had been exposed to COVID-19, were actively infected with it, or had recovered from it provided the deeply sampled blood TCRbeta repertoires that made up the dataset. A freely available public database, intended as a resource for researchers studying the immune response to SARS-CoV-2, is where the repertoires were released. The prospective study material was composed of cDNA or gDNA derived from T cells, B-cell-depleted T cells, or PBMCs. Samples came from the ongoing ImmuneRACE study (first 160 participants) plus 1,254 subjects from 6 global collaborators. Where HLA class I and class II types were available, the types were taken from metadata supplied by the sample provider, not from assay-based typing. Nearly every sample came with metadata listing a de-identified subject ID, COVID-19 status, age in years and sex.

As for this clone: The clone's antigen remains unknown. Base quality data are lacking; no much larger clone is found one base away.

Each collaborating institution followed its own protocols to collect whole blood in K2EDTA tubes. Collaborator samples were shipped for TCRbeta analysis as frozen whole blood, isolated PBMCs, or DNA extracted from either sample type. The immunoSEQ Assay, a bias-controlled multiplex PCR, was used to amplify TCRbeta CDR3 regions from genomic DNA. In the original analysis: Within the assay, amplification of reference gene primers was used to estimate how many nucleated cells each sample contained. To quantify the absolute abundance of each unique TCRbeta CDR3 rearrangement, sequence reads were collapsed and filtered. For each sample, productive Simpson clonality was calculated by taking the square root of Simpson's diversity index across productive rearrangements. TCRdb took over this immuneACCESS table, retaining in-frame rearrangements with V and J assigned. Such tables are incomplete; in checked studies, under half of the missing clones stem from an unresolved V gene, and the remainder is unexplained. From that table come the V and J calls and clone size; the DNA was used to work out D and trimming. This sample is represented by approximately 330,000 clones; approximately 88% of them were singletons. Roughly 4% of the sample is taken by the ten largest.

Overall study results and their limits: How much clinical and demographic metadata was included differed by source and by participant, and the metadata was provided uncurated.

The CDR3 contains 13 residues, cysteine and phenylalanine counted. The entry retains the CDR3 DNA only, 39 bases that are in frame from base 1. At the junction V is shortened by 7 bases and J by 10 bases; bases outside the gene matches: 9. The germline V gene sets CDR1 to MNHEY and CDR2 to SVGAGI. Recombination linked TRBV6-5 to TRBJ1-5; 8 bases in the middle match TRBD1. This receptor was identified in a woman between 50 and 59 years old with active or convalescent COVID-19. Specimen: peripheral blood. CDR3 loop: CASTQGGESPQHF. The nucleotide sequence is TGTGCCAGCACACAGGGGGGTGAGAGTCCCCAGCATTTT.